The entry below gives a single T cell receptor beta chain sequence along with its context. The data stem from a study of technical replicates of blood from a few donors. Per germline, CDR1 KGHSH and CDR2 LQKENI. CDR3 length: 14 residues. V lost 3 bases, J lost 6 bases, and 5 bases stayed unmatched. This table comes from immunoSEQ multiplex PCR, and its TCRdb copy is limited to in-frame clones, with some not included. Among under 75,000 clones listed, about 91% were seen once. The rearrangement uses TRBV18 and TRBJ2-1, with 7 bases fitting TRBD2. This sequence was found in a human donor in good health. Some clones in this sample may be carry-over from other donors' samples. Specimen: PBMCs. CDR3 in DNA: TGTGCCAGCTCACCGACTAGCAGCACCAATGAGCAGTTCTTC. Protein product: CASSPTSSTNEQFF.